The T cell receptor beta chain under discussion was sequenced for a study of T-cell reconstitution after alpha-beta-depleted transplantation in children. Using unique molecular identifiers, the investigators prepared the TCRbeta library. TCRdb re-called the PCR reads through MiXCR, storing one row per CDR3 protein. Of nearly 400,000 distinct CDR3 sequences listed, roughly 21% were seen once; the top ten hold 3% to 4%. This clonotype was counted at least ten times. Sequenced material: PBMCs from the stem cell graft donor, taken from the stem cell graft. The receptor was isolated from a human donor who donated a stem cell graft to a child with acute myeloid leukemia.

CDR3 protein: CSVILRDYHYNEQFF. CDR3 sequence (DNA): TGCAGCGTTATACTCCGGGACTACCACTACAATGAGCAGTTCTTC. This rearrangement joins TRBV29-1 to TRBJ2-1, with 7 bases fitting TRBD2. The V segment lost 5 bases and the J segment 3 bases; nucleotides outside the gene matches: 10. CDR3 length: 15 residues. From germline, CDR1 is SQVTM and CDR2 ANQGSEA.